This is a list of T cell receptor beta chains from one sample in a study of blood T cell repertoires in COVID-19. This table comes from immunoSEQ multiplex PCR, and its TCRdb copy is limited to in-frame clones, with some not included. The repertoire consists of about 140,000 clones, with 84% occurring once and the leading ten covering roughly 10%. The specimen was peripheral blood. The receptors stem from a man aged 60 to 69 with active or convalescent COVID-19. CDR3s include the opening cysteine and the closing phenylalanine or tryptophan. The order of the fields is CDR3 protein, CDR3 DNA, J gene, clone size, D gene, V gene. A D gene is named only where the DNA matches it firmly. Size tells how often a clone was seen (once, few, many) or the class of an expanded clone, and some rows leave it out.

CASSYPGYRVDKNTEAFF	TGTGCCAGCAGCTACCCAGGTTACAGGGTAGACAAGAACACTGAAGCTTTCTTT	TRBJ1-1	.	.	TRBV11-3
CASRGQRGSAASGANVLTF	TGTGCCAGCAGAGGGCAACGGGGGAGCGCGGCCTCTGGGGCCAACGTCCTGACTTTC	TRBJ2-6	.	.	TRBV9
CASSPGTGSYEQYF	TGCGCCAGCAGCCCCGGGACAGGATCCTACGAGCAGTACTTC	TRBJ2-7	.	TRBD1	TRBV4-3
CSAKREGEQFF	TGCAGTGCTAAGCGGGAGGGTGAGCAGTTCTTC	TRBJ2-1	few	TRBD2	TRBV20-1
CASSKTSALTDTQYF	TGCGCCAGCAGCAAAACTAGCGCCCTCACAGATACGCAGTATTTT	TRBJ2-3	few	TRBD2	TRBV5-1
CASSYGRLAGVGGYNEQFF	TGTGCCAGCAGTTACGGGAGACTAGCGGGGGTCGGAGGGTACAATGAGCAGTTCTTC	TRBJ2-1	.	TRBD2	TRBV6-2/TRBV6-3
CASSRPQVGRGTEAFF	TGTGCCAGCAGCAGACCCCAGGTGGGGCGTGGCACTGAAGCTTTCTTT	TRBJ1-1	.	.	TRBV5-6
CASSSRGAGVNSPLHF	TGTGCCAGCAGCTCACGGGGGGCCGGAGTTAATTCACCCCTCCACTTT	TRBJ1-6	.	.	TRBV7-2
CASSPIPGQGYNEQFF	TGTGCCAGCTCACCAATACCGGGACAGGGGTACAATGAGCAGTTCTTC	TRBJ2-1	.	TRBD1	TRBV18
CASSSREEWARRQETQYF	TGTGCCAGCAGCTCACGGGAGGAGTGGGCGCGACGCCAAGAGACCCAGTACTTC	TRBJ2-5	.	TRBD2	TRBV11-3
CASSSNRADYNEQFF	TGTGCCAGCAGCTCAAACAGGGCTGACTACAATGAGCAGTTCTTC	TRBJ2-1	.	.	TRBV7-8
CASSQEGLGQGANEQYF	TGCGCCAGCAGCCAAGAGGGTTTAGGGCAGGGCGCTAACGAGCAGTACTTC	TRBJ2-7	.	.	TRBV4-3
CAQNAGGGYGYTF	TGTGCTCAAAACGCAGGGGGAGGATATGGCTACACCTTC	TRBJ1-2	.	TRBD1	TRBV30
CASSSRQDQETQYF	TGTGCCAGCAGCTCAAGACAGGACCAAGAGACCCAGTACTTC	TRBJ2-5	.	.	TRBV7-9
CASSQDPPLASYNSPLHF	TGCGCCAGCAGCCAAGATCCCCCATTGGCCTCCTATAATTCACCCCTCCACTTT	TRBJ1-6	.	.	TRBV4-1
CASSSPRTGLNYGYTF	TGTGCCAGCAGTTCCCCTCGGACAGGGCTTAACTATGGCTACACCTTC	TRBJ1-2	.	TRBD1	TRBV6-5
CASSSPQQNLKIHEQFF	TGTGCCAGCAGCTCCCCCCAACAGAACCTAAAGATTCATGAGCAGTTCTTC	TRBJ2-1	.	.	TRBV5-4
CASSESRDRTYYGYTF	TGTGCCAGCAGTGAATCTCGGGACAGAACTTACTATGGCTACACCTTC	TRBJ1-2	.	TRBD1	TRBV25-1
CASSQVGGAIYGYTF	TGTGCCAGCAGCCAAGTAGGGGGCGCGATTTATGGCTACACCTTC	TRBJ1-2	.	TRBD1	TRBV3-1/TRBV3-2
CASSPSLAGYSYNEQFF	TGTGCCAGCTCCCCATCACTAGCGGGATACTCCTACAATGAGCAGTTCTTC	TRBJ2-1	.	TRBD2	TRBV18
CASGRTRLNEQFF	TGTGCCAGCGGACGGACGCGACTAAATGAGCAGTTCTTC	TRBJ2-1	.	.	TRBV11-3
CASSPRGGLAGGPDTQYF	TGTGCCAGCAGCCCTCGGGGTGGGCTAGCGGGAGGGCCAGATACGCAGTATTTT	TRBJ2-3	.	TRBD2	TRBV9
CASSQAAGLGTEAFF	TGTGCCAGCAGCCAAGCAGCGGGGCTCGGCACTGAAGCTTTCTTT	TRBJ1-1	few	.	TRBV14
CASSQNRRGYTF	TGTGCCAGCAGCCAGAACAGAAGGGGCTACACCTTC	TRBJ1-2	many	.	TRBV6-2/TRBV6-3
CASSIAAGELFF	TGTGCCAGTAGTATAGCCGCCGGGGAGCTGTTTTTT	TRBJ2-2	.	.	TRBV19
CAWRNQGAKSNQPQHF	TGTGCCTGGAGAAATCAGGGGGCCAAAAGCAATCAGCCCCAGCATTTT	TRBJ1-5	.	TRBD1	TRBV30
CASSLTGYRSEKLFF	TGTGCCAGTAGTTTGACAGGGTATCGGAGTGAAAAACTGTTTTTT	TRBJ1-4	few	TRBD1	TRBV19
CASSPSPTEAFF	TGTGCCAGTAGTCCCAGTCCCACTGAAGCTTTCTTT	TRBJ1-1	.	.	TRBV19
CASRTPGQNYGYTF	TGTGCCAGCAGGACACCGGGACAGAACTATGGCTACACCTTC	TRBJ1-2	.	TRBD1	TRBV2
CASSLVGTKNEQFF	TGTGCCAGCAGCTTAGTAGGAACTAAGAATGAGCAGTTCTTC	TRBJ2-1	.	.	TRBV7-2
CASSRIYQGNTEAFF	TGCGCCAGCAGTCGTATATACCAGGGGAACACTGAAGCTTTCTTT	TRBJ1-1	.	.	TRBV4-3
CATRQDSGEQFF	TGTGCCACCAGACAGGACAGTGGTGAGCAGTTCTTC	TRBJ2-1	.	.	TRBV25-1
CASSDTGVAGYTF	TGTGCCAGCAGTGATACAGGGGTGGCTGGCTACACCTTC	TRBJ1-2	few	TRBD1	TRBV2
CATSHQGWETQYF	TGTGCCACCAGCCATCAGGGGTGGGAGACCCAGTACTTC	TRBJ2-5	once	.	TRBV24-1
CASSLQGIGNQPQHF	TGTGCCAGCAGCCTACAGGGGATCGGCAATCAGCCCCAGCATTTT	TRBJ1-5	few	TRBD1	TRBV27
CASSFRQDNQPQHF	TGTGCCAGCAGCTTCCGACAGGACAATCAGCCCCAGCATTTT	TRBJ1-5	.	.	TRBV7-2
CASSTGGSFWELFF	TGTGCCAGCAGCACAGGGGGTTCTTTCTGGGAGCTGTTTTTT	TRBJ2-2	.	TRBD1	TRBV7-9
CASSYSGQINRAQYF	TGTGCCAGCAGTTACTCGGGACAGATTAACAGGGCCCAGTACTTC	TRBJ2-5	.	TRBD1	TRBV6-2/TRBV6-3
CASGFSRALSQPQHF	TGTGCTAGTGGTTTTAGCAGGGCATTGAGTCAGCCCCAGCATTTT	TRBJ1-5	.	.	TRBV12-5
CASSETSGGPQETQYF	TGTGCCAGCAGTGAGACTAGCGGGGGTCCTCAAGAGACCCAGTACTTC	TRBJ2-5	.	TRBD2	TRBV2
CASSWEVGSLDTQYF	TGTGCCAGCAGTTGGGAAGTTGGGAGTTTGGATACGCAGTATTTT	TRBJ2-3	once	.	TRBV6-2/TRBV6-3
CASTLRASGSSEQFF	TGTGCCAGTACCCTTCGGGCTAGCGGGAGCTCAGAGCAGTTCTTC	TRBJ2-1	.	TRBD2	TRBV19
CASSQDPSGGDYGYTF	TGTGCCAGCAGCCAAGACCCCTCGGGGGGGGACTATGGCTACACCTTC	TRBJ1-2	.	.	TRBV4-2
CASSYQYSNQPQHF	TGTGCCAGCAGTTACCAGTACAGCAATCAGCCCCAGCATTTT	TRBJ1-5	.	.	TRBV6-5
CASSANPAGSGGPTYNEQFF	TGTGCCAGCAGCGCTAATCCTGCGGGTAGCGGGGGGCCTACCTACAATGAGCAGTTCTTC	TRBJ2-1	.	TRBD2	TRBV9
CASSEAVKAGELFF	TGCGCCAGCAGTGAGGCGGTGAAGGCCGGGGAGCTGTTTTTT	TRBJ2-2	.	.	TRBV10-1
CASSEALGGGEKLFF	TGTGCCAGCAGTGAAGCGCTTGGGGGAGGCGAAAAACTGTTTTTT	TRBJ1-4	.	.	TRBV2
CASSEVWRLNTEAFF	TGTGCCAGCAGCGAAGTATGGAGACTGAACACTGAAGCTTTCTTT	TRBJ1-1	.	.	TRBV11-2
CASSLESSGGPSTGELFF	TGCGCCAGCAGCTTGGAATCTAGCGGGGGGCCTAGCACCGGGGAGCTGTTTTTT	TRBJ2-2	once	TRBD2	TRBV5-1
CASSQDRSNTIYF	TGTGCCAGCAGCCAGGACAGATCGAACACCATATATTTT	TRBJ1-3	.	.	TRBV5-5
CASSPRGAGELFF	TGTGCCAGCAGCCCCCGGGGGGCCGGGGAGCTGTTTTTT	TRBJ2-2	.	TRBD2	TRBV3-1/TRBV3-2
CAISDRDFQPQHF	TGTGCCATCAGCGACAGGGACTTTCAGCCCCAGCATTTT	TRBJ1-5	.	TRBD1	TRBV10-3
CATSTGGAGNTIYF	TGTGCCACGTCCACAGGGGGCGCGGGAAACACCATATATTTT	TRBJ1-3	.	TRBD1	TRBV28
CAWSSHYRDRGRIQPQHF	TGTGCCTGGAGTTCCCACTACCGGGACAGGGGAAGGATTCAGCCCCAGCATTTT	TRBJ1-5	.	TRBD1	TRBV30
CASSSQGGGVTEAFF	TGTGCCAGCAGCTCACAAGGGGGAGGGGTCACTGAAGCTTTCTTT	TRBJ1-1	.	.	TRBV7-2
CASTHLAGGFDNEQFF	TGTGCCAGCACCCATTTAGCGGGAGGGTTTGACAATGAGCAGTTCTTC	TRBJ2-1	.	TRBD2	TRBV14
CASSLGRTGGNEQFF	TGCGCCAGCAGCTTGGGGCGGACAGGGGGCAATGAGCAGTTCTTC	TRBJ2-1	.	TRBD1	TRBV5-1